The source of this TCR beta chain is a study of patients and donors after allogeneic stem cell transplantation. This clonotype was seen only a few times. Looked up from germline, CDR1 is LNHDA and CDR2 is SQIVND (reference sequence). Trimming cost V 11 bases and J 5 bases, with 19 bases left between them. This CDR3 has 15 residues. Via MiXCR, TCRdb re-called the RT-PCR reads, giving one row per CDR3 protein. The sample holds 410,000 or so distinct CDR3 sequences, more than 15% seen once. The genes are TRBV19 and TRBJ1-6; possible D gene TRBD1, 6 bases. The sequencing input was blood, either unsorted or a sorted T cell fraction (not recorded which). This receptor was taken from a human donor who was either an allogeneic HSCT recipient or a stem cell or donor lymphocyte infusion donor (not recorded which). It is not recorded whose cells these are; they may come from a transplant donor. The CDR3 reads CASTAGVADNSPLHF. The CDR3 region has the DNA TGTGCCTCCACGGCAGGGGTGGCGGATAATTCACCCCTCCACTTT.